The next 32 T cell receptor beta chains were all read from a single sample in a study of OX40 agonist ivuxolimab in advanced cancers. The method was immunoSEQ multiplex PCR; TCRdb's version includes in-frame clones alone and lacks a portion of them. The data show roughly 93,000 clones, with about 90% seen just once and 1.5% to 2% held by the top ten. This material consisted of CD4+ or CD8+ T cells sorted from blood, taken in a trial of the OX40 agonist ivuxolimab. The receptors stem from an adult with an advanced solid tumor such as melanoma, head and neck, liver or kidney cancer.

The chain is built from TRBV30 and TRBJ1-4, with 11 bases lining up with TRBD1. V lost 6 bases and J lost 7; bases outside the gene matches: 4. The CDR3 consists of 13 residues. Germline assignment: CDR1 GTSNPN and CDR2 SVGIG (reference sequence). The CDR3 DNA follows: TGTGCCTGCGGGACAGGGGGTTTTGAAAAACTGTTTTTT. Translating it yields CACGTGGFEKLFF.

The rearrangement joins TRBV7-2 to TRBJ2-7; 8 positions agree with TRBD1. This CDR3 spans 15 amino acids. With 1 base clipped from V and 2 bases from J, the junction kept 4 bases outside the gene matches. Germline V gene data show CDR1 as SGHTA and CDR2 as FQGNSA. CDR3 sequence reads: CASSLGQGIPYEQYF. The CDR3 DNA follows: TGTGCCAGCAGCTTAGGACAGGGGATCCCCTACGAGCAGTACTTC.

The chain recombines TRBV7-2 with TRBJ2-7; TRBD2 matches 13 bases. This CDR3 contains 17 residues. V shed 1 base and J 5 bases; nucleotides not matched to a gene: 8. Germline V lookup: CDR1 SGHTA, CDR2 FQGNSA. The CDR3 nucleotides read TGTGCCAGCAGCTTAGATCGGACTAGCGGGAGATATAACGAGCAGTACTTC. It codes for CASSLDRTSGRYNEQYF. Full variable domain (rest looked up from reference TRBV7-2 and TRBJ2-7): GAGVSQSPSNKVTEKGKDVELRCDPISGHTALYWYRQSLGQGLEFLIYFQGNSAPDKSGLPSDRFSAERTGGSVSTLTIQRTQQEDSAVYLCASSLDRTSGRYNEQYFGPGTRLTVT.

A word on this clone: An end of the junction differs from the germline gene, which may be a read error. This sequence joins TRBV5-1 and TRBJ1-1; 8 bases agree with TRBD1. The CDR3 sequence is 13 residues long. Per germline, CDR1 SGHRS and CDR2 YFSETQ. CDR3: CVSSRQGYTEAFF. The DNA for the CDR3 is TGCGTCAGCAGTAGACAGGGGTACACTGAAGCTTTCTTT.

V is TRBV7-6 and J is TRBJ2-2; 7 nucleotides align to TRBD1. The germline V gene encodes CDR1 SGHVS and CDR2 FNYEAQ. Trimming removed 5 bases from V and 3 bases from J; junction bases left unmatched: 9. The CDR3 is 16 residues long. The CDR3 sequence: CASSRRTGGYTGELFF. The DNA for the CDR3 is TGTGCCAGCAGCCGAAGGACAGGCGGATACACCGGGGAGCTGTTTTTT.

The rearrangement links TRBV5-4 to TRBJ2-1; possibly TRBD1 for D (6 bases). The CDR3 runs 12 residues. V was pared by 3 bases and J by 10 bases, with 11 bases between. CDR1 and CDR2 from the germline V gene are SGHNT and YYREEE (reference sequence). The CDR3 coding sequence is TGTGCCAGCAGCTCTCAGGGGTGGGAGCAGTTCTTC. Protein sequence: CASSSQGWEQFF. The variable domain in full, completed from reference TRBV5-4 and TRBJ2-1, reads ETGVTQSPTHLIKTRGQQVTLRCSSQSGHNTVSWYQQALGQGPQFIFQYYREEENGRGNFPPRFSGLQFPNYSSELNVNALELDDSALYLCASSSQGWEQFFGPGTRLTVL.

V and J are TRBV7-2 and TRBJ2-3; D is perhaps TRBD2 (5 bases). The CDR3 is 15 residues long. The germline V and J ends were trimmed by 0 bases and 5 bases, with 12 bases remaining between them. Germline lookup yields CDR1 SGHTA and CDR2 FQGNSA. The CDR3 loop is CASSLAGVRRDTQYF. In DNA form, the CDR3 reads TGTGCCAGCAGCTTAGCGGGAGTGAGGAGAGATACGCAGTATTTT.

This sequence joins TRBV19 and TRBJ2-1; 9 bases are shared with TRBD2. The germline V gene encodes CDR1 LNHDA and CDR2 SQIVND (reference sequence). Germline trimming cut 7 bases from V and 8 bases from J; bases unmatched to any gene: 9. The CDR3 loop spans 14 amino acids. For the CDR3, the DNA is TGTGCCAGTACCAGGGCTAGCGGGAACCATGAGCAGTTCTTC. Protein: CASTRASGNHEQFF.

The chain combines TRBV4-2 with TRBJ2-3, with TRBD1 matching 9 bases. The length of the CDR3 is 18 residues. The germline gives CDR1 LGHNA, CDR2 YNFKEQ. J was trimmed by 0 bases and V by 4 bases; bases with no gene match: 11. The CDR3 nucleotides read TGTGCCAGCAGCCCCCTTGGACGGACAGGGGTTAGCACAGATACGCAGTATTTT. Translating gives CASSPLGRTGVSTDTQYF.

The V gene is TRBV30, the J gene TRBJ1-6; D not resolved. Per germline, CDR1 GTSNPN and CDR2 SVGIG (reference sequence). Trimming stripped 0 bases from V and 7 bases from J, with 10 bases between. The CDR3 has 14 amino acids. The CDR3 sequence is CAWSVPGVNSPLHF. The CDR3 DNA follows: TGTGCCTGGAGTGTACCGGGCGTCAATTCACCCCTCCACTTT.

This chain joins TRBV30 and TRBJ2-1; 10 bases map to TRBD2. This CDR3 is built from 15 residues. The germline V gene has CDR1 GTSNPN and CDR2 SVGIG (reference sequence). V lost 5 bases, J lost 8 bases, and 12 bases stayed unmatched. The chain's CDR3 is CAWGPSGRARDEQFF. The CDR3 DNA reads as TGTGCCTGGGGTCCCAGCGGGAGGGCCCGGGATGAGCAGTTCTTC.

This rearrangement joins TRBV7-2 to TRBJ2-5, with TRBD2 matching 13 bases. CDR3 length: 16 amino acids. Germline trimming cut 6 bases from V and 2 bases from J; bases unmatched to any gene: 6. Germline-derived CDR1 and CDR2 are SGHTA and FQGNSA. The CDR3 DNA reads as TGTGCCAGCAGACCTGGACTAGCGGGAGTTCAAGAGACCCAGTACTTC. Translated: CASRPGLAGVQETQYF. The whole variable domain, remainder taken from reference TRBV7-2 and TRBJ2-5, is GAGVSQSPSNKVTEKGKDVELRCDPISGHTALYWYRQSLGQGLEFLIYFQGNSAPDKSGLPSDRFSAERTGGSVSTLTIQRTQQEDSAVYLCASRPGLAGVQETQYFGPGTRLLVL.

The V call is TRBV7-9, the J call TRBJ2-1, with unresolved D. V gave up 2 bases and J gave up 4 bases, with 12 bases separating them. Per germline, CDR1 SEHNR and CDR2 FQNEAQ (reference sequence). There are 15 residues in the CDR3. CDR3 DNA sequence: TGTGCCAGCAGCTTAAACAGTATCAATTACAATGAGCAGTTCTTC. Its protein product is CASSLNSINYNEQFF.

The rearrangement links TRBV30 to TRBJ1-4; 12 bases fit TRBD1. The CDR3 is 14 residues long. The ends lost 0 bases at V and 11 bases at J; junction bases unmatched: 4. Germline-derived CDR1 and CDR2 are GTSNPN and SVGIG (reference sequence). CDR3: CAWSVGTGGQKLFF. The CDR3 nucleotides read TGTGCCTGGAGTGTAGGGACAGGGGGCCAGAAACTGTTTTTT.

V gene TRBV30 combines with J gene TRBJ2-3; D is ambiguous. Per germline, CDR1 GTSNPN and CDR2 SVGIG (reference sequence). The CDR3 is made up of 13 amino acids. V was clipped by 3 bases and J by 5 bases, with 12 bases between them. The CDR3 nucleotides are TGTGCCTGGAGAAGGGTGGCCGGAGATACGCAGTATTTT. Its protein is CAWRRVAGDTQYF.

The chain employs TRBV7-3 and TRBJ2-1, with D unresolved. Trimming cost V 2 bases and J 3 bases, with 8 bases left between them. Germline V lookup: CDR1 SGHTA, CDR2 FQGTGA. This CDR3 region has 14 residues. The CDR3 here is CASSLFGDYNEQFF. CDR3 bases: TGTGCCAGCAGCTTATTTGGCGACTACAATGAGCAGTTCTTC.

The genes are TRBV11-3 and TRBJ2-2, with 10 bases that match TRBD1. The germline V gene encodes CDR1 SGHNT and CDR2 YENEEA. This CDR3 region has 15 residues. The V segment lost 4 bases and the J segment 4 bases; nucleotides outside the gene matches: 3. This CDR3 reads CASSSGQGSTGELFF. CDR3 nucleotides: TGTGCCAGCAGCTCGGGACAGGGGAGCACCGGGGAGCTGTTTTTT.

The chain joins TRBV21-1 to TRBJ2-5; the table calls TRBD1, which could not be checked here. TRBV21-1 is a pseudogene segment. The CDR3 covers 15 residues. In DNA form, the CDR3 reads TGTGCCAGCAGCAAAGGGAGGGACAGGGAGGAGACCCAGTACTTC. The encoded protein is CASSKGRDREETQYF.

V and J are TRBV7-2 and TRBJ2-5; D not resolved. Germline V lookup: CDR1 SGHTA, CDR2 FQGNSA. The CDR3 contains 14 residues. Trimming stripped 1 base from V and 5 bases from J, with 11 bases between. The CDR3 loop is CASSLDPVSETQYF. The CDR3 DNA reads as TGTGCCAGCAGCTTAGATCCAGTGTCTGAGACCCAGTACTTC.

The chain couples TRBV18 to TRBJ2-5; a possible D gene is TRBD2 (5 bases). The CDR3 loop spans 15 amino acids. Germline CDR1 is KGHSH and CDR2 is LQKENI. Trimming removed 1 base from V and 5 bases from J, with 14 bases in between. The CDR3 sequence: CASSPLRAAGETQYF. The CDR3 DNA reads as TGTGCCAGCTCACCACTGAGGGCCGCTGGGGAGACCCAGTACTTC.

The rearrangement uses TRBV9 and TRBJ1-4, with a weak D call TRBD1 (5 bases). The ends were cut back, 0 bases at V and 8 bases at J, with 23 bases in the middle. CDR3 length equals 18 residues. The germline V gene has CDR1 SGDLS and CDR2 YYNGEE. CDR3 sequence (DNA): TGTGCCAGCAGCGTAGGAGCCTCTAACAGGCCCGGAGGGGAAAAACTGTTTTTT. It codes for CASSVGASNRPGGEKLFF.

V and J are TRBV18 and TRBJ2-7; the D is unclear. The length of the CDR3 is 16 residues. Germline lookup yields CDR1 KGHSH and CDR2 LQKENI. V lost 2 bases to trimming and J lost 0 bases, with 14 bases between them. Here the CDR3 DNA reads TGTGCCAGCTCACCATTGCGCATTTCTCACTCCTACGAGCAGTACTTC. It codes for CASSPLRISHSYEQYF.

CDR3 in DNA: TGTGCCAGCAGCTTGGCCGGAGATGAGCAGTTCTTC. Protein product: CASSLAGDEQFF. V usage is TRBV5-4 and J usage is TRBJ2-1; no clear D. The CDR3 covers 12 residues. V lost 0 bases, J lost 8 bases, and 6 bases lay in between. The germline CDR1 and CDR2 sequences are SGHNT and YYREEE (reference sequence).

This sequence joins TRBV18 and TRBJ1-2; 10 bases fit TRBD1. This CDR3 comprises 14 residues. J was trimmed by 6 bases and V by 4 bases; bases with no gene match: 5. Germline V gene data show CDR1 as KGHSH and CDR2 as LQKENI. The CDR3, as DNA: TGTGCCAGCTCACTGTTGACAGGGGGCGATGGCTACACCTTC. Residues: CASSLLTGGDGYTF. Using reference TRBV18 and TRBJ1-2 for the parts outside the CDR3, the full variable domain is NAGVMQNPRHLVRRRGQEARLRCSPMKGHSHVYWYRQLPEEGLKFMVYLQKENIIDESGMPKERFSAEFPKEGPSILRIQQVVRGDSAAYFCASSLLTGGDGYTFGSGTRLTVV.

This clone was observed once. The chain combines TRBV18 with TRBJ1-2; D might be TRBD1 (5 bases). V lost 2 bases, J lost 6 bases, and 13 bases lay in between. CDR3 length: 14 amino acids. CDR1 is KGHSH, CDR2 LQKENI, per germline. The CDR3 region has the DNA TGTGCCAGCTCACCAGCACGGGGCTCTCATGGCTACACCTTC. Amino acid sequence: CASSPARGSHGYTF.

For the CDR3, the DNA is TGTGCCAGCAGTCGCCCTACCTACAATGAGCAGTTCTTC. It yields the protein CASSRPTYNEQFF. The chain carries TRBV28 and TRBJ2-1; no firm D call. Trimming shortened V by 5 bases and J by 2 bases, and 7 bases separated the two germline ends. The CDR3 length is 13 residues. The germline CDR1 and CDR2 sequences are MDHEN and SYDVKM.

The V and J genes are TRBV5-6 and TRBJ2-7; 9 bases align to TRBD1. The CDR3 is made up of 16 amino acids. The J segment lost 4 bases and the V segment lost 3 bases, leaving 11 bases of the junction unmatched. CDR1 SGHDT and CDR2 YYEEEE come from the germline V gene. Written as DNA, the CDR3 is TGTGCCAGCAGCTACTCATCCGGGACAGGGCCGTACGAGCAGTACTTC. Residues: CASSYSSGTGPYEQYF.

The genes are TRBV9 and TRBJ2-2; D may be TRBD1 (6 bases). This CDR3 has 14 amino acids. Germline V lookup: CDR1 SGDLS, CDR2 YYNGEE. V lost 2 bases and J 4 bases, leaving 9 bases between the germline ends. The CDR3, as DNA: TGTGCCAGCAGCGTCAGGGGAGCCACCGGGGAGCTGTTTTTT. It is translated as CASSVRGATGELFF.

The V call is TRBV11-3, the J call TRBJ2-5, with TRBD1 matching 7 bases. V trimming: 3 bases; J trimming: 4 bases; junction bases outside the gene matches: 5. Germline V lookup: CDR1 SGHNT, CDR2 YENEEA. This CDR3 region has 14 residues. DNA for the CDR3: TGTGCCAGCAGCTTTTCCTCAGGGGGAGAGACCCAGTACTTC. Translating it yields CASSFSSGGETQYF.

The chain couples TRBV7-2 to TRBJ1-1; TRBD1 matches 8 bases. Germline V lookup: CDR1 SGHTA, CDR2 FQGNSA. This CDR3 region has 14 residues. The V gene end was trimmed by 5 bases and the J gene end by 4 bases; junction bases not matched to a gene: 6. The CDR3 spells CASSPQGAGTEAFF. In DNA form, the CDR3 reads TGTGCCAGCAGCCCCCAGGGGGCTGGCACTGAAGCTTTCTTT.

This chain joins TRBV18 and TRBJ2-7; 10 bases align to TRBD2. V lost 6 bases to trimming and J lost 2 bases; unmatched junction nucleotides: 4. Looked up from germline, CDR1 is KGHSH and CDR2 is LQKENI. The CDR3 covers 14 residues. The CDR3 reads CASSLAGGPYEQYF. The CDR3 nucleotides read TGTGCCAGCTCGTTAGCGGGAGGACCCTACGAGCAGTACTTC.

The V and J genes are TRBV11-2 and TRBJ2-3; D gene ambiguous. Germline CDR1 reads SGHAT; CDR2 reads FQNNGV. The CDR3 has 13 amino acids. V was cut by 5 bases and J by 0 bases, with 6 bases left in between. CDR3 nucleotide sequence: TGTGCCAGCAGCCGCGAGAGCACAGATACGCAGTATTTT. This encodes CASSRESTDTQYF.